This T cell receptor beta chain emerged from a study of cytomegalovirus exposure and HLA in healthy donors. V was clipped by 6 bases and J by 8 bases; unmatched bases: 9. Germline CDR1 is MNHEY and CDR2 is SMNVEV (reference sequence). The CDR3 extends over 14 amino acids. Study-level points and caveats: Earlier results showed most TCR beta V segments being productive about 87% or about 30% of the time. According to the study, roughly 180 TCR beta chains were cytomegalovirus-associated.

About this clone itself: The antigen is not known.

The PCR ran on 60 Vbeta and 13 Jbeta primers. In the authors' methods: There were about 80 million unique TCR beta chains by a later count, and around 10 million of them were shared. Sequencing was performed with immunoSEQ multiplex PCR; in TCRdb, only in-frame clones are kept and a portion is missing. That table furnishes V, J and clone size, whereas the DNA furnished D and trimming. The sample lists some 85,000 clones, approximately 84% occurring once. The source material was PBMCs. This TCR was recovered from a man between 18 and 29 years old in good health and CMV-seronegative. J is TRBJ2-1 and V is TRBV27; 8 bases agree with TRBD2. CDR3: CASSGGGTGDEQFF. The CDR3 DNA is TGTGCCAGCAGCGGGGGGGGGACGGGCGATGAGCAGTTCTTC.